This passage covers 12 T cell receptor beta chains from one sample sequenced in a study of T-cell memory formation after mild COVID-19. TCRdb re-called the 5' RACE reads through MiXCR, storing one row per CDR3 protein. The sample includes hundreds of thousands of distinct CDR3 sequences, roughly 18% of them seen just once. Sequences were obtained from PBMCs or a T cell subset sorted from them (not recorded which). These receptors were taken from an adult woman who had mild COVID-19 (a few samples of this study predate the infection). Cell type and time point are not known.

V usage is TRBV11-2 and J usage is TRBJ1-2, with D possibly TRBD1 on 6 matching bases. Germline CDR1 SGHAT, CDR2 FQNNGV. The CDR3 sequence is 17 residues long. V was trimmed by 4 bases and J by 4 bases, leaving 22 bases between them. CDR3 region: CASSSSMGGVGIYGYTF. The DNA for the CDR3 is TGTGCCAGCAGCTCTAGCATGGGGGGCGTAGGCATCTATGGCTACACCTTC.

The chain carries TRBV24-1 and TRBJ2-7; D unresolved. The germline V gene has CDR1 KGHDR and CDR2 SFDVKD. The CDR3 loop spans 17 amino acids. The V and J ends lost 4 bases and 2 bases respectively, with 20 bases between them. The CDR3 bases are TGTGCCACCAGTGACTTCGGGCAAGCTGGCGGAACCTACGAGCAGTACTTC. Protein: CATSDFGQAGGTYEQYF.

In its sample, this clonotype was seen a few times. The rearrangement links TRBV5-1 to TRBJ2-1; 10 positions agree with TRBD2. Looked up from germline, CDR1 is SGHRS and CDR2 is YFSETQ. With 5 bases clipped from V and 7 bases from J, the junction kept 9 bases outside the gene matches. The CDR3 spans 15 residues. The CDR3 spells CASSGTSEWRNEQFF. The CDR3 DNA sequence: TGCGCCAGCAGTGGGACTAGCGAGTGGAGAAATGAGCAGTTCTTC.

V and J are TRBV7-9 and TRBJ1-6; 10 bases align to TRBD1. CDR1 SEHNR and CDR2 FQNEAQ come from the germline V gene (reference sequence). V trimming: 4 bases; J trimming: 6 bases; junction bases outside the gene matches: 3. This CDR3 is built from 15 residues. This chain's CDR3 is CASSSTGGRNSPLHF. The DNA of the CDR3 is TGTGCCAGCAGCTCGACAGGGGGCCGTAATTCACCCCTCCACTTT.

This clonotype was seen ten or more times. Here the CDR3 DNA reads TGTGCCAGCAGCCTCCGGCGGGGGATCTACAATGAGCAGTTCTTC. Translated: CASSLRRGIYNEQFF. The V call is TRBV5-6, the J call TRBJ2-1; 7 nucleotides align to TRBD2. With 4 bases clipped from V and 3 bases from J, the junction kept 7 bases outside the gene matches. The germline V gene encodes CDR1 SGHDT and CDR2 YYEEEE. The length of the CDR3 is 15 residues. Full variable domain (missing parts from reference TRBV5-6 and TRBJ2-1): DAGVTQSPTHLIKTRGQQVTLRCSPKSGHDTVSWYQQALGQGPQFIFQYYEEEERQRGNFPDRFSGHQFPNYSSELNVNALLLGDSALYLCASSLRRGIYNEQFFGPGTRLTVL.

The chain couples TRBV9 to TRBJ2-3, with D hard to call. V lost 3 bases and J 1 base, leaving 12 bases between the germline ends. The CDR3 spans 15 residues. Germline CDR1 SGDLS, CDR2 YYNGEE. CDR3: CASSAGPGGTDTQYF. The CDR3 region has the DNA TGTGCCAGCAGCGCCGGGCCCGGAGGCACAGATACGCAGTATTTT.

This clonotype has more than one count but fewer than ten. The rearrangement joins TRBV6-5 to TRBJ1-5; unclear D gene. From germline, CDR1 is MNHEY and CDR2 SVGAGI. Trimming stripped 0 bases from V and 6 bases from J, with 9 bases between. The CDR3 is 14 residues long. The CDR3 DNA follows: TGTGCCAGCAGTTACTCTGTGGGGATTCAGCCCCAGCATTTT. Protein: CASSYSVGIQPQHF.

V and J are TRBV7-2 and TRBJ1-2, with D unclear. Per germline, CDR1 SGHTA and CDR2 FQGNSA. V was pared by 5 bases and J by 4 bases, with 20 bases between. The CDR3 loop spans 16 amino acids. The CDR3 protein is CASSAPDFLAFYGYTF. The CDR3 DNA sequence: TGTGCCAGCAGCGCGCCGGACTTCCTGGCCTTCTATGGCTACACCTTC.

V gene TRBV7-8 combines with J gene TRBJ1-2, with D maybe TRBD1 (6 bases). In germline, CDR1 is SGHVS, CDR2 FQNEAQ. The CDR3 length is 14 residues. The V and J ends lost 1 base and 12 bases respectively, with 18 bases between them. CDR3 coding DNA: TGTGCCAGCAGCTTAGGCTCAGGGACACCCATGCACACCTTC. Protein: CASSLGSGTPMHTF.

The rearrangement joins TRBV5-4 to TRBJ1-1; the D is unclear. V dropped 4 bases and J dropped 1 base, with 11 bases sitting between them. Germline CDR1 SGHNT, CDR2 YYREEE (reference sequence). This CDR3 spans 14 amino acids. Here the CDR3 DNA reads TGTGCCAGCAGCATCCCTTCTACGAACACTGAAGCTTTCTTT. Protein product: CASSIPSTNTEAFF.

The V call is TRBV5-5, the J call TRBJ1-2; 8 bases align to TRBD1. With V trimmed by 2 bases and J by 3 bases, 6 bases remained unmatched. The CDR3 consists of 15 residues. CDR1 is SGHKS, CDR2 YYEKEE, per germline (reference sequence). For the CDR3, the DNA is TGTGCCAGCAGCTTCGGACAGGGAACGTACTATGGCTACACCTTC. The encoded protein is CASSFGQGTYYGYTF. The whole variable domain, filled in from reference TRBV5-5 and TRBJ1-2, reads DAGVTQSPTHLIKTRGQQVTLRCSPISGHKSVSWYQQVLGQGPQFIFQYYEKEERGRGNFPDRFSARQFPNYSSELNVNALLLGDSALYLCASSFGQGTYYGYTFGSGTRLTVV.

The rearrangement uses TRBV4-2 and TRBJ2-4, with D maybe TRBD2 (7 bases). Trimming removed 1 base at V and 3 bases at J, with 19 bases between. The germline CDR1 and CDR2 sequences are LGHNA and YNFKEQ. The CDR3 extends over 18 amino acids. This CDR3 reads CASSQVEGGVKLKNIQYF. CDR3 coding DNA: TGTGCCAGCAGCCAAGTCGAAGGGGGGGTAAAACTCAAAAACATTCAGTACTTC.